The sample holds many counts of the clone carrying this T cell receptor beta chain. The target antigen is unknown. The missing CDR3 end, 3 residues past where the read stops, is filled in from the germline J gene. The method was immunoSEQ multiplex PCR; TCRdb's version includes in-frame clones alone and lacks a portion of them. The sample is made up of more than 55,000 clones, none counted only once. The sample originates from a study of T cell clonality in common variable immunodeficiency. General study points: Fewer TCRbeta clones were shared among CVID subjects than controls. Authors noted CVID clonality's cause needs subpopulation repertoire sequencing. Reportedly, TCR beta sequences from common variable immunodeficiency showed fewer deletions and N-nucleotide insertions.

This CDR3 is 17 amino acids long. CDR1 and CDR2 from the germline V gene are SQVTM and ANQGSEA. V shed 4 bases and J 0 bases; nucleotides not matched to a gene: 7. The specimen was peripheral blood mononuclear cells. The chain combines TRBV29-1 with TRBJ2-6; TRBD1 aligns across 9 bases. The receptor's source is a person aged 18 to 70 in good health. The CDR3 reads CSVGMTGGLSGANVLTF. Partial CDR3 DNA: TGCAGCGTTGGGATGACAGGGGGGCTCTCTGGGGCCAACGTC.